The 30 T cell receptor beta chains reported below all come from one sample, sequenced in a study of shared clonotypes between healthy human individuals. Clones were sequenced by immunoSEQ multiplex PCR, and TCRdb holds only the in-frame ones, with some missing. The sample lists some 1,100,000 clones; about four fifths were seen once. The specimen was memory CD4+ T cells from PBMCs. Subset defined: CD45RA-negative fraction. The receptors were gathered from a man between 18 and 35 years old in good health. Some clones in this sample may be carry-over from other donors' samples.

The chain carries TRBV7-8 and TRBJ2-2, with D uncertain. The V end lost 3 bases, the J end lost 1 base, and 9 bases lay between the germline ends. The CDR3 extends over 15 amino acids. Germline assignment: CDR1 SGHVS and CDR2 FQNEAQ. DNA of the CDR3: TGTGCCAGCAGCTTGTCTTCGGGGAACACCGGGGAGCTGTTTTTT. Its protein is CASSLSSGNTGELFF.

The J gene is TRBJ1-4, the V gene TRBV30, with D tentatively TRBD1 (5 bases). Looked up from germline, CDR1 is GTSNPN and CDR2 is SVGIG (reference sequence). This CDR3 comprises 13 residues. The V end was cut by 3 bases, the J end by 8 bases, with 13 bases between. CDR3 protein: CAWSINRGEKLFF. The CDR3 region has the DNA TGTGCCTGGAGCATTAACCGGGGCGAAAAACTGTTTTTT.

The chain combines TRBV30 with TRBJ2-5, with TRBD2 identical over 12 bases. The J call may be faulty, since TRBJ2-7 better matches the DNA end. The CDR3 covers 14 residues. Germline V lookup: CDR1 GTSNPN, CDR2 SVGIG (reference sequence). CDR3 protein: CAWRMTSGSYEQYF. The CDR3 bases are TGTGCCTGGAGAATGACTAGCGGGAGCTACGAGCAGTACTTC.

The chain carries TRBV7-9 and TRBJ1-2; D not certain. Trimming removed 2 bases at V and 8 bases at J, with 15 bases between. Germline CDR1 is SEHNR and CDR2 is FQNEAQ (reference sequence). The CDR3 extends over 14 amino acids. DNA of the CDR3: TGTGCCAGCAGCTTAATCAGTCAGGCGGCCGGCTACACCTTC. It translates to CASSLISQAAGYTF. Supplemented by reference TRBV7-9 and TRBJ1-2, the full variable domain reads DTGVSQNPRHKITKRGQNVTFRCDPISEHNRLYWYRQTLGQGPEFLTYFQNEAQLEKSRLLSDRFSAERPKGSFSTLEIQRTEQGDSAMYLCASSLISQAAGYTFGSGTRLTVV.

On this clone itself: This CDR3 is also generated by other DNA sequences in the sample. The chain joins TRBV18 to TRBJ2-3; TRBD1 might be the D (6 bases). CDR3 size: 15 residues. With 4 bases removed from V and 0 bases from J, the gap between germline ends came to 11 bases. The germline V gene encodes CDR1 KGHSH and CDR2 LQKENI. The CDR3 reads CASSRLQGSTDTQYF. Here the CDR3 DNA reads TGTGCCAGCTCACGTCTCCAGGGGAGCACAGATACGCAGTATTTT.

Remarks on this clone: This sample includes further DNA sequences coding for the same CDR3. The chain employs TRBV9 and TRBJ2-5; D may be TRBD2 (6 bases). Germline assignment: CDR1 SGDLS and CDR2 YYNGEE. The CDR3 totals 14 residues. The V end was cut by 2 bases, the J end by 5 bases, with 13 bases between. The CDR3: CASSVEGGGETQYF. CDR3 DNA: TGTGCCAGCAGCGTCGAGGGAGGAGGTGAGACCCAGTACTTC.

The J gene is TRBJ2-2, the V gene TRBV5-6, with 7 bases that match TRBD1. Germline V gene lookup returns CDR1 SGHDT and CDR2 YYEEEE. V lost 4 bases, J lost 5 bases, and 8 bases stayed unmatched. The length of the CDR3 is 15 residues. The chain's CDR3 is CASSRGGYWTGELFF. CDR3 in DNA: TGTGCCAGCAGCAGAGGGGGCTACTGGACCGGGGAGCTGTTTTTT.

The chain couples TRBV4-1 to TRBJ1-1, with D possibly matching TRBD1 (6 bases). The CDR3 extends over 14 amino acids. V was cut by 6 bases and J by 1 base, with 12 bases left in between. CDR1 and CDR2 from the germline V gene are MGHRA and YSYEKL. This CDR3 reads CASRGHLKNTEAFF. CDR3 nucleotide sequence: TGCGCCAGCAGGGGACATCTCAAGAACACTGAAGCTTTCTTT.

The chain carries TRBV4-2 and TRBJ1-6, with D uncertain. The length of the CDR3 is 13 residues. V shed 1 base and J shed 6 bases, with 4 bases lying between them. Germline-derived CDR1 and CDR2 are LGHNA and YNFKEQ. CDR3 residues: CASSQALNSPLHF. The DNA of the CDR3 is TGTGCCAGCAGCCAAGCGCTTAATTCACCCCTCCACTTT.

The chain carries TRBV9 and TRBJ2-1; weak D call: TRBD2 (7 bases). Between the trimmed V and J ends, which lost 3 bases and 2 bases, there was a span of 18 bases. Germline V gene sequence: CDR1 SGDLS, CDR2 YYNGEE. The CDR3 extends over 17 amino acids. DNA for the CDR3: TGTGCCAGCAGCGATGCCCTGGGGAGGGGGGCCTACAATGAGCAGTTCTTC. This codes for CASSDALGRGAYNEQFF.

In its sample, this clone was seen once. The chain recombines TRBV20-1 with TRBJ2-7, with D unresolved. This CDR3 spans 11 amino acids. CDR1 is DFQATT, CDR2 SNEGSKA, per germline (reference sequence). Trimming took off 1 base at V and 6 bases at J, with 7 bases between the two ends. In nucleotides, the CDR3 is TGCAGTGCTAGAGGGTACGGCGAGCAGTACTTC. Translated, it gives CSARGYGEQYF.

This chain connects TRBV5-8 to TRBJ1-5; D is unclear. Germline V gene lookup returns CDR1 SGHTS and CDR2 YDEGEE. The length of the CDR3 is 14 residues. Between the trimmed V and J ends, which lost 0 bases and 7 bases, there was a span of 11 bases. CDR3 in amino acids: CASSLVPAVQPQHF. The CDR3 coding sequence is TGTGCCAGCAGCTTGGTGCCAGCGGTACAGCCCCAGCATTTT.

This clone was counted a few times. CDR3 sequence (DNA): TGCACCAGCAGCCAAGATTCAGGGGACGCCAAAGAGACCCAGTACTTC. Translation: CTSSQDSGDAKETQYF. This sequence joins TRBV1 and TRBJ2-5; the table calls TRBD1, which could not be checked here. TRBV1 is tagged as a pseudogene. The CDR3 is 16 amino acids.

The chain has TRBV27 and TRBJ1-5; D gene uncertain. Germline-derived CDR1 and CDR2 are MNHEY and SMNVEV (reference sequence). The CDR3 is made up of 15 amino acids. Trimming took off 2 bases at V and 3 bases at J, with 11 bases between the two ends. CDR3 DNA sequence: TGTGCCAGCAGTTTAGTAGGGCAGACCAATCAGCCCCAGCATTTT. As protein: CASSLVGQTNQPQHF.

The J gene is TRBJ1-4, the V gene TRBV5-4; D may be TRBD1 (5 bases). The germline gives CDR1 SGHNT, CDR2 YYREEE (reference sequence). This CDR3 has 15 residues. The germline V and J ends were trimmed by 3 bases and 5 bases, with 14 bases remaining between them. The CDR3 protein is CASSYAGTKNEKLFF. The CDR3 nucleotides are TGTGCCAGCAGCTACGCCGGGACCAAAAATGAAAAACTGTTTTTT.

This clone was recorded only once. The chain links TRBV7-9 to TRBJ2-5; the D is unclear. Germline V gene data show CDR1 as SEHNR and CDR2 as FQNEAQ (reference sequence). The CDR3 is made up of 11 amino acids. The V end lost 8 bases, the J end lost 6 bases, and 10 bases lay between the germline ends. The CDR3 DNA reads as TGTGCCAGCTCAGAGGATAAGACCCAGTACTTC. This encodes CASSEDKTQYF.

The V gene is TRBV5-1, the J gene TRBJ2-7; 9 bases agree with TRBD1. The CDR3 has 15 residues. J lost 1 base, V lost 4 bases, and 6 bases had no gene match. Germline V gives CDR1 SGHRS, CDR2 YFSETQ. The chain's CDR3 is CASSMTGGNSYEQYF. The CDR3 DNA reads as TGCGCCAGCAGCATGACAGGGGGGAATTCCTACGAGCAGTACTTC.

Concerning this clone itself: The same CDR3 is also encoded by other DNA sequences in this sample. This chain joins TRBV27 and TRBJ1-1; D gene ambiguous. Germline V gives CDR1 MNHEY, CDR2 SMNVEV (reference sequence). There are 14 residues in the CDR3. Trimming took 3 bases from V and 0 from J, leaving 8 bases between them. DNA of the CDR3: TGTGCCAGCAGTTTTGGCGGAATGAACACTGAAGCTTTCTTT. It codes for CASSFGGMNTEAFF.

This rearrangement joins TRBV28 to TRBJ2-2; 10 bases are shared with TRBD2. Germline-derived CDR1 and CDR2 are MDHEN and SYDVKM. This CDR3 has 16 residues. The trim removed 5 bases at V and 4 bases at J, leaving 7 bases unmatched. The CDR3, as DNA: TGTGCCAGCAGTCTAGCGGGGGCCATGGGCACCGGGGAGCTGTTTTTT. Protein product: CASSLAGAMGTGELFF.

The genes are TRBV6-5 and TRBJ2-7; perhaps D is TRBD1 or TRBD2 (5 bases each). The CDR3 sequence is 13 residues long. Trimming left V 5 bases short and J 2 bases short, with 10 bases between. In germline, CDR1 is MNHEY, CDR2 SVGAGI. The chain's CDR3 is CASSRRGPYEQYF. The CDR3 DNA reads as TGTGCCAGCAGTCGCCGGGGCCCCTACGAGCAGTACTTC.

The chain carries TRBV29-1 and TRBJ1-3, with D unresolved. V shed 1 base and J shed 4 bases, with 5 bases lying between them. Germline lookup yields CDR1 SQVTM and CDR2 ANQGSEA. The CDR3 has 12 residues. As DNA, the CDR3 is TGCAGCGTTGAAGGTCCCGGAAACACCATATATTTT. Encoded protein: CSVEGPGNTIYF.

This clone occurred once. This chain joins TRBV5-1 and TRBJ1-2, with a weak D call TRBD1 (5 bases). V lost 0 bases and J 5 bases, leaving 11 bases between the germline ends. Germline CDR1 and CDR2: SGHRS and YFSETQ. The CDR3 consists of 14 residues. The CDR3, as DNA: TGCGCCAGCAGCTTGGAACAGCCAGGGTATGGCTACACCTTC. The encoded protein is CASSLEQPGYGYTF.

This clone occurred once. The chain joins TRBV7-2 to TRBJ2-7, with 15 nucleotides matching TRBD2. The germline V gene encodes CDR1 SGHTA and CDR2 FQGNSA. The CDR3 contains 16 residues. The trim removed 1 base at V and 5 bases at J, leaving 3 bases unmatched. CDR3 sequence (DNA): TGTGCCAGCAGCTTAGGCGGGACTAGCGGGAGGAACGAGCAGTACTTC. Translated: CASSLGGTSGRNEQYF.

The chain employs TRBV4-2 and TRBJ1-5; 8 nucleotides agree with TRBD1. J gave up 4 bases and V 7 bases, and 6 bases lay outside the gene matches. Per germline, CDR1 LGHNA and CDR2 YNFKEQ. The CDR3 loop spans 14 amino acids. CDR3: CASTQDRVNQPQHF. Written as DNA, the CDR3 is TGTGCCAGCACCCAGGACAGGGTGAATCAGCCCCAGCATTTT.

This clone was counted only a few times. The V gene is TRBV27, the J gene TRBJ2-7, with TRBD1 matching 9 bases. The CDR3 extends over 15 amino acids. V lost 6 bases, J lost 3 bases, and 9 bases stayed unmatched. Germline values: CDR1 MNHEY, CDR2 SMNVEV (reference sequence). Written as DNA, the CDR3 is TGTGCCAGCAGGGTAATCGGGACAGGGATCTACGAGCAGTACTTC. Its protein product is CASRVIGTGIYEQYF.

This clone was detected many times. V and J are TRBV25-1 and TRBJ1-2; 7 nucleotides agree with TRBD1. V dropped 3 bases and J dropped 7; count of bases not matched to a gene: 11. The CDR3 is 15 amino acids. Germline CDR1 reads MGHDK; CDR2 reads SYGVNS. CDR3 DNA: TGTGCCAGCAGTGATCCGGGGCAGGGGGGCGTTGGCTACACCTTC. Translating it yields CASSDPGQGGVGYTF.

The rearrangement links TRBV7-2 to TRBJ2-7; weak D call: TRBD1 (5 bases). V was cut by 2 bases and J by 5 bases, with 13 bases left in between. Germline V lookup: CDR1 SGHTA, CDR2 FQGNSA. The CDR3 covers 14 residues. CDR3 in amino acids: CASSLRPGRDEQYF. CDR3 bases: TGTGCCAGCAGCTTAAGGCCCGGCAGGGACGAGCAGTACTTC.

The chain employs TRBV2 and TRBJ1-2; D gene ambiguous. Per germline, CDR1 SNHLY and CDR2 FYNNEI. CDR3 length equals 14 residues. V was trimmed by 3 bases and J by 6 bases, leaving 14 bases between them. This CDR3 reads CASSEDWSADGYTF. The CDR3 DNA reads as TGTGCCAGCAGTGAGGATTGGTCAGCGGATGGCTACACCTTC. The full variable domain, rest sourced from reference TRBV2 and TRBJ1-2, is EPEVTQTPSHQVTQMGQEVILRCVPISNHLYFYWYRQILGQKVEFLVSFYNNEISEKSEIFDDQFSVERPDGSNFTLKIRSTKLEDSAMYFCASSEDWSADGYTFGSGTRLTVV.

The J gene is TRBJ2-1, the V gene TRBV6-1, with 7 bases lining up with TRBD1. The CDR3 is 14 amino acids. Unmatched junction bases numbered 13, after V lost 10 bases and J lost 7 bases. Germline V gene sequence: CDR1 MNHNS, CDR2 SASEGT. This CDR3 reads CATTFGQERNEQFF. CDR3 DNA: TGTGCCACAACCTTTGGACAGGAGCGGAATGAGCAGTTCTTC.

The chain carries TRBV18 and TRBJ2-2, with 9 bases lining up with TRBD1. Germline loops: CDR1 KGHSH, CDR2 LQKENI. The CDR3 sequence is 14 residues long. With 8 bases clipped from V and 2 bases from J, the junction kept 3 bases outside the gene matches. This CDR3 is CASGTGLNTGELFF. DNA of the CDR3: TGTGCCAGCGGGACAGGGTTAAACACCGGGGAGCTGTTTTTT.